This T cell receptor beta chain was identified during a study of cytomegalovirus exposure and HLA in healthy donors. Study summary: According to later analysis, the same platform produced the 110 or so validation and about 700 first-cohort repertoires.

Study-wide points: The study recorded 150 to 200 TCR beta chains that were cytomegalovirus-associated. Most sequenced TCRs were rare (though some public TCRs occurred in many donors). The classifier reportedly diagnosed cytomegalovirus status with high specificity and sensitivity.

Regarding this clone: Its antigen is currently unknown.

Assay: immunoSEQ multiplex PCR; the TCRdb copy retains only in-frame clones and omits some. The sample has over 100,000 clones; approximately 92% are singletons. V dropped 6 bases and J dropped 7; count of bases not matched to a gene: 10. The CDR3 totals 14 residues. CDR1 is SGHTA and CDR2 is FQGTGA in the germline V gene. The sequence was collected from a young woman in good health and CMV-seronegative. Sequenced: PBMCs. The chain couples TRBV7-3 to TRBJ1-1, with 8 nucleotides matching TRBD1. The DNA of the CDR3 is TGTGCCAGCAGTATAACAGGGGGAGAGGGTGAAGCTTTCTTT. It encodes CASSITGGEGEAFF. Drawing the rest from reference TRBV7-3 and TRBJ1-1, the complete variable domain is GAGVSQTPSNKVTEKGKYVELRCDPISGHTALYWYRQSLGQGPEFLIYFQGTGAADDSGLPNDRFFAVRPEGSVSTLKIQRTERGDSAVYLCASSITGGEGEAFFGQGTRLTVV.